This TCR beta chain is drawn from a study of T-cell memory formation after mild COVID-19. TCRdb used MiXCR to reprocess the 5' RACE reads, holding one entry per CDR3 protein. This table holds roughly 80,000 distinct CDR3 sequences, more than 11% found once. Study-wide results and caveats: Proof of SARS-CoV-2 specificity was absent for the second-wave clones that crested on day 37. Chiefly within CM and EM were the contracting CD4+ clones; CD8+ ones were within EMRA.

Germline CDR1 reads SQVTM; CDR2 reads ANQGSEA. Between the trimmed V and J ends, which lost 2 bases and 13 bases, there was a span of 17 bases. There are 13 residues in the CDR3. This clonotype was counted many times. Antigen: not known. This rearrangement joins TRBV29-1 to TRBJ1-4, with TRBD1 as a possible D gene (5 bases). The receptor was isolated from an adult woman who had mild COVID-19 (a few samples of this study predate the infection). Cell type and time point are not known. What was sequenced was PBMCs or a T cell subset sorted from them (not recorded which). The chain's CDR3 is CSVEWGLPGILFF. CDR3 bases: TGCAGCGTTGAATGGGGCCTACCCGGGATACTGTTTTTT.